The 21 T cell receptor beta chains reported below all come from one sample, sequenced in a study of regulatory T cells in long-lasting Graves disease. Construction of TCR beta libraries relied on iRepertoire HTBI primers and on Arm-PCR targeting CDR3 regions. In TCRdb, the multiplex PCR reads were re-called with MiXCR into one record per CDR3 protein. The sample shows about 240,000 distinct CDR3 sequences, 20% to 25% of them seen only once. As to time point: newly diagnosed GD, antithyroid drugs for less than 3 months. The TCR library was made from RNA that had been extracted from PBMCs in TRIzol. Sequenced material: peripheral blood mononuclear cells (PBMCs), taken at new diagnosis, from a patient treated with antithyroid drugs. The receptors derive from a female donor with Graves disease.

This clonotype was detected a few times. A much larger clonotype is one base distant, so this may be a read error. CDR3 protein: CASSLSGVSHEQYF. DNA of the CDR3: TGTGCCAGCAGCTTATCAGGGGTTTCTCACGAGCAGTACTTC. The rearrangement links TRBV7-8 to TRBJ2-7, with D perhaps TRBD1 (6 bases). The CDR3 length is 14 residues. Germline V lookup: CDR1 SGHVS, CDR2 FQNEAQ. Deletions cut 2 bases from V and 5 bases from J, with 13 bases between.

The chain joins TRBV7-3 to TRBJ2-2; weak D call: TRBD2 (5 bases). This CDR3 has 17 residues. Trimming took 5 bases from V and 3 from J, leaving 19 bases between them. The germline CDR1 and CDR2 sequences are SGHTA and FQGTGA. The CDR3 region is CASSPSWTLGYTGELFF. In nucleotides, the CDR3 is TGTGCCAGCAGCCCAAGTTGGACTTTGGGGTACACCGGGGAGCTGTTTTTT.

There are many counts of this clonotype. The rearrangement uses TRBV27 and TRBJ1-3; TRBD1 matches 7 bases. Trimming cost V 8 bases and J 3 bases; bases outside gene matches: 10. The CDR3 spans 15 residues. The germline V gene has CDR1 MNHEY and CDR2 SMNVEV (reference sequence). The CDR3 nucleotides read TGTGCCAGCGGATCAGGGGGAGGATATGGAAACACCATATATTTT. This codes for CASGSGGGYGNTIYF.

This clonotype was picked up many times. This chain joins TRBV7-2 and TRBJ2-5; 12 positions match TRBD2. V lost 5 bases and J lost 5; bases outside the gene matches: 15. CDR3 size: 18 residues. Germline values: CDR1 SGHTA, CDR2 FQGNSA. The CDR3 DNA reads TGTGCCAGCAGCCAAGGGGGATCTAGCGGGGGGGCGGAGGAGACCCAGTACTTC. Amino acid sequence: CASSQGGSSGGAEETQYF.

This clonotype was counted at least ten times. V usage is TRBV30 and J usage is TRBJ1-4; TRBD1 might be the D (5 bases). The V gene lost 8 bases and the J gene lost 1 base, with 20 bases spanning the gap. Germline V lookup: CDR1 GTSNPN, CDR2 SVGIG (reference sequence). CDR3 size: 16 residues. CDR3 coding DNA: TGTGCCGGGGCAGGCGGAAGTCAGGGAACTAATGAAAAACTGTTTTTT. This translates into CAGAGGSQGTNEKLFF.

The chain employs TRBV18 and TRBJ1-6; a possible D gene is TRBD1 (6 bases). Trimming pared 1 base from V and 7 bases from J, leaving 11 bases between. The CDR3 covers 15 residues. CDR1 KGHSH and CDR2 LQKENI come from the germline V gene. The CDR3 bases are TGTGCCAGCTCACCACAGGGGGTAAAGAATTCACCCCTCCACTTT. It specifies CASSPQGVKNSPLHF. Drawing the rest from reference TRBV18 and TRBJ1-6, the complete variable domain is NAGVMQNPRHLVRRRGQEARLRCSPMKGHSHVYWYRQLPEEGLKFMVYLQKENIIDESGMPKERFSAEFPKEGPSILRIQQVVRGDSAAYFCASSPQGVKNSPLHFGNGTRLTVT.

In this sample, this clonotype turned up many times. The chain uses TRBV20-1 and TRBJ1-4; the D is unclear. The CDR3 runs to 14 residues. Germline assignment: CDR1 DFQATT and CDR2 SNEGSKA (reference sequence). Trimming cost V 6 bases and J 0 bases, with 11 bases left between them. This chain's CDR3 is CSAASDATNEKLFF. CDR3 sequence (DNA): TGCAGTGCCGCCTCGGACGCAACTAATGAAAAACTGTTTTTT.

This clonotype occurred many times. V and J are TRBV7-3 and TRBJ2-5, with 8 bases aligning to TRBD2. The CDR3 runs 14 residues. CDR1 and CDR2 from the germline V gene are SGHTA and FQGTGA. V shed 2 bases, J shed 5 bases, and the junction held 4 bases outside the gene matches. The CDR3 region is CASSLGGGLETQYF. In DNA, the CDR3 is TGTGCCAGCAGCTTAGGCGGGGGGCTGGAGACCCAGTACTTC. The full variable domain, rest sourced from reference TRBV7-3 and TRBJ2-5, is GAGVSQTPSNKVTEKGKYVELRCDPISGHTALYWYRQSLGQGPEFLIYFQGTGAADDSGLPNDRFFAVRPEGSVSTLKIQRTERGDSAVYLCASSLGGGLETQYFGPGTRLLVL.

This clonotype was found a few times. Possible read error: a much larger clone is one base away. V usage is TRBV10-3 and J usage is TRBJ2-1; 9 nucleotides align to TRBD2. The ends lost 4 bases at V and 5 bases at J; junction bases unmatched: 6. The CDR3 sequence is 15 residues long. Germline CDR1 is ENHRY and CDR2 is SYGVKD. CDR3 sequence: CAISGKLAGNNEQFF. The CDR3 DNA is TGTGCCATCAGTGGGAAGCTAGCGGGAAACAATGAGCAGTTCTTC.

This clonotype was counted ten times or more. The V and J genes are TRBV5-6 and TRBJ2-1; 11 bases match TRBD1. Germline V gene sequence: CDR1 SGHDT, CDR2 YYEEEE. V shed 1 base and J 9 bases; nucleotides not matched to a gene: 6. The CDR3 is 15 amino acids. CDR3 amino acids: CASSLPGTGGGEQFF. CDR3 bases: TGTGCCAGCAGCTTGCCCGGGACAGGGGGGGGTGAGCAGTTCTTC.

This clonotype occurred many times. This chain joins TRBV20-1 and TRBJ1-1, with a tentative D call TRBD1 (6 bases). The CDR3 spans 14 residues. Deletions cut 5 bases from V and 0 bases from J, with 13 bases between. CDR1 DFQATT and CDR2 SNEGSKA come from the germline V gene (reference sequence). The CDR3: CSAERQEMNTEAFF. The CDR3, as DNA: TGCAGTGCTGAAAGACAGGAAATGAACACTGAAGCTTTCTTT.

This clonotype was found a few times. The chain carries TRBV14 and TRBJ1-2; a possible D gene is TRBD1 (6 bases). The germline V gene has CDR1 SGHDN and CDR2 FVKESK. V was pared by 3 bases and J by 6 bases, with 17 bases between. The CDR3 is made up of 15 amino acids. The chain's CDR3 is CASSHFDQGMDGYTF. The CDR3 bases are TGTGCCAGCAGCCATTTTGACCAGGGGATGGATGGCTACACCTTC.

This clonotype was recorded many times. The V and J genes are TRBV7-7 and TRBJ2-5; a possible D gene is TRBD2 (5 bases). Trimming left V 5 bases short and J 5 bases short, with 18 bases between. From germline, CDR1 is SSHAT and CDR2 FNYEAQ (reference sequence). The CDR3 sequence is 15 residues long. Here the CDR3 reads CASSLPGSGEETQYF. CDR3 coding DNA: TGTGCCAGCAGCCTTCCTGGAAGCGGTGAGGAGACCCAGTACTTC.

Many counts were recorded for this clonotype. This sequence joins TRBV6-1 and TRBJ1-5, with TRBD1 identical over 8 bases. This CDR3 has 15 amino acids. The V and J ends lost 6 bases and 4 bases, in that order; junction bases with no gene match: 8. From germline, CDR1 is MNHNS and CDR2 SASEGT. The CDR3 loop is CASRTTGGGNQPQHF. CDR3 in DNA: TGTGCCAGCAGAACAACAGGGGGTGGAAATCAGCCCCAGCATTTT.

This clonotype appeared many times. CDR3 DNA: TGTGCCAGCAGCCTATCGACTGGCAATGAGCAGTTCTTC. Translation: CASSLSTGNEQFF. The V gene is TRBV7-9, the J gene TRBJ2-1; D remains unclear. The CDR3 covers 13 residues. Trimming shortened V by 5 bases and J by 6 bases, and 11 bases separated the two germline ends. Germline V gives CDR1 SEHNR, CDR2 FQNEAQ (reference sequence).

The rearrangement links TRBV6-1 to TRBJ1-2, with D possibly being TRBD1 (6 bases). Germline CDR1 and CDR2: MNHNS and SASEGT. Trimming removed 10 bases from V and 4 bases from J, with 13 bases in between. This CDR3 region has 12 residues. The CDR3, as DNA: TGTGCCATCCCAGGGGCCCTCTATGGCTACACCTTC. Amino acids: CAIPGALYGYTF.

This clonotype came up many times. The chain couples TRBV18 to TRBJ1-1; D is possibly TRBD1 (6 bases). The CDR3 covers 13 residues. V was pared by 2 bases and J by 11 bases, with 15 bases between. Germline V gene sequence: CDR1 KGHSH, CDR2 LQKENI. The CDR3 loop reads CASSPVQGGSAFF. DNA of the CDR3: TGTGCCAGCTCACCAGTCCAAGGGGGATCGGCTTTCTTT.

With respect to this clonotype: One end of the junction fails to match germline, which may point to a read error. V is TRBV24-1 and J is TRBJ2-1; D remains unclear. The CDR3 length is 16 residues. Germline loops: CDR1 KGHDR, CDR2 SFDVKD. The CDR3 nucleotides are TGTGCCACCAGTGATTTAGGCTCCAGCTCCTACAGTGAGCAGTTCTTC. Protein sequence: CATSDLGSSSYSEQFF.

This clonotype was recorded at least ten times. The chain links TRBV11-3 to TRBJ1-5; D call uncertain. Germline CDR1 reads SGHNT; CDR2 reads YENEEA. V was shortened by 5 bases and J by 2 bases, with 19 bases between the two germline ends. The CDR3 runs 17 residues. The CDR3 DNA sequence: TGTGCCAGCAGCCTCACACCTGGATGGGAGGGCAATCAGCCCCAGCATTTT. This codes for CASSLTPGWEGNQPQHF.

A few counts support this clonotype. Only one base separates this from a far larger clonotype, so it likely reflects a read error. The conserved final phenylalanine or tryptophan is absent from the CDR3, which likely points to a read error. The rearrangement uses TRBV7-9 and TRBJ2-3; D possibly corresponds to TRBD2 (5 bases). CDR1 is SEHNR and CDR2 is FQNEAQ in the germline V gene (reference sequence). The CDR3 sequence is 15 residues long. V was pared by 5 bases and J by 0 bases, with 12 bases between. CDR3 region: CASSPSGLSTDTQYS. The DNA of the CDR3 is TGTGCCAGCAGCCCCAGCGGACTGAGCACAGATACGCAGTATTCT.

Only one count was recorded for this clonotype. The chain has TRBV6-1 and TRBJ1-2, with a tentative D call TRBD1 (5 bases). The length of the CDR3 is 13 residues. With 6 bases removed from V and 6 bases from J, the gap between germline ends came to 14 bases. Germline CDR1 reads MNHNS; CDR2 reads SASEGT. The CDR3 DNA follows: TGTGCCAGCAGCCAGGGAGGTCTTGATGGCTACACCTTC. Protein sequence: CASSQGGLDGYTF.